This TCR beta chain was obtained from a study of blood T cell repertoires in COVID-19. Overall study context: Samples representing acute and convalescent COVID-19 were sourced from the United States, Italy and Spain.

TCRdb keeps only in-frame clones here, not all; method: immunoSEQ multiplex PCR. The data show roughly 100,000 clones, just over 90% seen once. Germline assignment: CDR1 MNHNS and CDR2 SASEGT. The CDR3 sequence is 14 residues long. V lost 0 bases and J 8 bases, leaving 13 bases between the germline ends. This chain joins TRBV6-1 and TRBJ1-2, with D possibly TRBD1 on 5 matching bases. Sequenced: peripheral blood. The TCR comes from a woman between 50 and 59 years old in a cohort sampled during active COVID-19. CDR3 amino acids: CASSEAGGELGYTF. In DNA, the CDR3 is TGTGCCAGCAGTGAAGCGGGAGGGGAATTGGGCTACACCTTC.